These 15 T cell receptor beta chains were sequenced from one sample in a study of blood T cell repertoires in COVID-19. The repertoire was sequenced with immunoSEQ multiplex PCR; TCRdb's copy has only in-frame clones and lacks some. The sample contains about 120,000 clones, 75% to 90% of which appear only once. Sequenced material: peripheral blood. The receptors derive from a man aged 70-80 years with active or convalescent COVID-19.

The V call is TRBV19, the J call TRBJ1-1; 9 bases agree with TRBD1. Germline lookup yields CDR1 LNHDA and CDR2 SQIVND (reference sequence). V lost 2 bases and J lost 7; bases outside the gene matches: 8. The CDR3 runs to 15 residues. CDR3 residues: CASSIPPLGQGEAFF. In nucleotides, the CDR3 is TGTGCCAGTAGTATACCCCCGTTGGGACAGGGTGAAGCTTTCTTT.

This chain links TRBV5-1 with TRBJ1-3, with D perhaps TRBD1 (5 bases). V lost 6 bases and J lost 0, with 10 bases in between. Germline V CDR1 and CDR2: SGHRS, YFSETQ. The CDR3 spans 14 residues. In nucleotides, the CDR3 is TGCGCCAGCACCCCGGGGGGCTCTGGAAACACCATATATTTT. It translates to CASTPGGSGNTIYF.

The chain recombines TRBV7-2 with TRBJ2-2; the D is unclear. V lost 2 bases and J lost 5, with 6 bases in between. CDR1 is SGHTA and CDR2 is FQGNSA in the germline V gene. The CDR3 sequence is 13 residues long. CDR3 bases: TGTGCCAGCAGCTTAAGTAGAACCGGGGAGCTGTTTTTT. Amino acid sequence: CASSLSRTGELFF.

The chain links TRBV6-6 to TRBJ2-5, with no clear D. CDR1 is MNHNY and CDR2 is SVGAGI in the germline V gene (reference sequence). V dropped 6 bases and J dropped 1 base, with 3 bases sitting between them. This CDR3 has 11 residues. In DNA form, the CDR3 reads TGTGCCAGCAGCGGCCAAGAGACCCAGTACTTC. Translated, it gives CASSGQETQYF.

The rearrangement joins TRBV19 to TRBJ2-1; TRBD2 matches 8 bases. The CDR3 consists of 15 residues. V gave up 6 bases and J gave up 14 bases; unmatched junction bases: 18. Germline CDR1 and CDR2: LNHDA and SQIVND (reference sequence). CDR3 amino acids: CASSPGTGGFGGKFF. In nucleotides, the CDR3 is TGTGCCAGTAGCCCTGGTACGGGAGGGTTCGGGGGCAAGTTCTTC.

The V call is TRBV7-9, the J call TRBJ2-4; D might be TRBD1 (6 bases). The V and J ends lost 1 base and 1 base respectively, with 8 bases between them. From germline, CDR1 is SEHNR and CDR2 FQNEAQ (reference sequence). The length of the CDR3 is 15 residues. CDR3 in amino acids: CASSLGGQAKNIQYF. The CDR3 DNA sequence: TGTGCCAGCAGCTTAGGGGGGCAGGCCAAAAACATTCAGTACTTC.

The V gene is TRBV3-1 (or the pseudogene TRBV3-2), the J gene TRBJ2-1, with TRBD2 matching over 12 bases. V lost 3 bases, J lost 0 bases, and 3 bases stayed unmatched. The CDR3 contains 17 residues. CDR1 and CDR2 from the germline V gene are LGHDT and YNNKEL (reference sequence). The CDR3: CASSQQTSGSSYNEQFF. The CDR3 bases are TGTGCCAGCAGCCAGCAGACTAGCGGGAGCTCCTACAATGAGCAGTTCTTC.

The rearrangement links TRBV3-1 (or the pseudogene TRBV3-2) to TRBJ1-1, with D tentatively TRBD1 (6 bases). This CDR3 is 14 amino acids long. Trimming shortened V by 4 bases and J by 3 bases, and 12 bases separated the two germline ends. Germline loops: CDR1 LGHDT, CDR2 YNNKEL (reference sequence). CDR3 protein: CASSPRAGDTEAFF. CDR3 in DNA: TGTGCCAGCAGCCCCCGGGCAGGGGACACTGAAGCTTTCTTT.

The V call is TRBV28, the J call TRBJ2-5, with D maybe TRBD2 (6 bases). Germline V lookup: CDR1 MDHEN, CDR2 SYDVKM. There are 15 residues in the CDR3. V lost 5 bases, J lost 2 bases, and 15 bases lay in between. This CDR3 reads CASSLLALSQETQYF. The CDR3 DNA follows: TGTGCCAGCAGTCTACTAGCCCTTTCTCAAGAGACCCAGTACTTC.

The V gene is TRBV2, the J gene TRBJ1-2, with 9 bases matching TRBD1. There are 14 residues in the CDR3. The V gene end was trimmed by 2 bases and the J gene end by 7 bases; junction bases not matched to a gene: 5. Germline V CDR1 and CDR2: SNHLY, FYNNEI. The CDR3 DNA reads TGTGCCAGCAGTGAATTTCGGACAGGGGCTGGCTACACCTTC. Translation gives CASSEFRTGAGYTF.

The rearrangement joins TRBV28 to TRBJ1-5; weak D call: TRBD1 (6 bases). Trimming stripped 4 bases from V and 4 bases from J, with 14 bases between. Germline lookup yields CDR1 MDHEN and CDR2 SYDVKM. The length of the CDR3 is 15 residues. CDR3 sequence (DNA): TGTGCCAGCAGTTCTGGGGGGGGCGGTAATCAGCCCCAGCATTTT. Its translation is CASSSGGGGNQPQHF.

V usage is TRBV5-1 and J usage is TRBJ2-3; 8 nucleotides align to TRBD1. The CDR3 runs to 15 residues. V trimming: 4 bases; J trimming: 4 bases; junction bases outside the gene matches: 8. Germline values: CDR1 SGHRS, CDR2 YFSETQ. In DNA, the CDR3 is TGCGCCAGCAGCCCGGACAGGGACGGCGCAGATACGCAGTATTTT. It codes for CASSPDRDGADTQYF.

The chain links TRBV5-1 to TRBJ2-4; unclear D gene. V was shortened by 0 bases and J by 0 bases, with 4 bases between the two germline ends. The CDR3 runs 14 residues. In germline, CDR1 is SGHRS, CDR2 YFSETQ. CDR3 bases: TGCGCCAGCAGCTTGGAACTAGCCAAAAACATTCAGTACTTC. Amino acids: CASSLELAKNIQYF.

This chain joins TRBV7-9 and TRBJ2-1, with 10 bases aligning to TRBD1. Germline values: CDR1 SEHNR, CDR2 FQNEAQ (reference sequence). The CDR3 contains 16 residues. V was pared by 1 base and J by 2 bases, with 2 bases of the junction left unmatched. CDR3 loop: CASSLVGTGAYNEQFF. DNA of the CDR3: TGTGCCAGCAGCTTAGTTGGGACAGGGGCCTACAATGAGCAGTTCTTC.

The chain combines TRBV10-3 with TRBJ1-1; weak D call: TRBD1 (5 bases). Germline loops: CDR1 ENHRY, CDR2 SYGVKD. With 6 bases removed from V and 1 base from J, the gap between germline ends came to 12 bases. This CDR3 spans 14 amino acids. CDR3 loop: CAISPLTGNTEAFF. The CDR3 DNA reads as TGTGCCATCAGCCCACTTACAGGGAACACTGAAGCTTTCTTT.